This T cell receptor (beta chain) was found in a study of CD8+CD57+ T cells in acquired aplastic anemia. As for the study in general: Sorted CD4+ and CD8+ cells yielded 2.5 to 3.5 ug of DNA on average.

This clonotype was seen repeatedly, ten times or more. Its antigen is as yet unknown. Looked up from germline, CDR1 is DFQATT and CDR2 is SNEGSKA (reference sequence). CDR3 length equals 15 residues. The ends were cut back, 0 bases at V and 4 bases at J, with 15 bases in the middle. Researchers used genomic DNA as the template to profile TCR beta VDJ and CDR3. TCRdb used MiXCR to reprocess the reads, holding one entry per CDR3 protein. The sample yields 200,000 or so distinct CDR3 sequences, about 64% seen once. Study results and limitations: Any difference that existed in CD8+ Simpson's diversity between patients and controls was not significant. Patients and controls shared some 29 CD8+ CDR3 sequences, which appeared highly expressed in patients and within their immunodominant clones.

This receptor was obtained from a human donor with severe aplastic anemia or a healthy control (not recorded which). V is TRBV20-1 and J is TRBJ1-2; D possibly corresponds to TRBD1 (5 bases). The sample was sorted CD4+, CD8+, or CD8+CD57+ T cells (not recorded which) from PBMCs. CDR3 amino acids: CSARDLEGLSYGYTF. The CDR3 coding sequence is TGCAGTGCTAGAGATCTCGAGGGGCTTAGCTATGGCTACACCTTC.